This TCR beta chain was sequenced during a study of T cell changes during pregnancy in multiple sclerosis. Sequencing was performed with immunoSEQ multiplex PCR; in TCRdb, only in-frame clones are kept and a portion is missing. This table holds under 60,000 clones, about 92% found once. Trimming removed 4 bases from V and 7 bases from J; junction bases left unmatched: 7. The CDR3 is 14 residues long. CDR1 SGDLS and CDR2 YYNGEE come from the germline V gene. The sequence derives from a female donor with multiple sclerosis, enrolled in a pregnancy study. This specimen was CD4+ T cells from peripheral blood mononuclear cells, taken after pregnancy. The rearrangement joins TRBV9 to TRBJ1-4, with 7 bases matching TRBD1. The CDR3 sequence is CASSLDRAREKLFF. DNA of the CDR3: TGTGCCAGCAGCCTCGACAGGGCGCGTGAAAAACTGTTTTTT.